These 17 T cell receptor beta chains share one sample of origin, sequenced in a study of blood T cell repertoires in COVID-19. The table came from immunoSEQ multiplex PCR; TCRdb's copy has only in-frame clones and leaves some out. The table includes fewer than 200,000 clones, over 75% detected once. The sequenced sample was PBMCs or T cells enriched from blood (not recorded which). These receptors were collected from a woman aged 40 to 50 with acute COVID-19.

This clone was seen a few times. The chain employs TRBV6-5 and TRBJ1-5; possibly TRBD1 for D (6 bases). CDR1 is MNHEY and CDR2 is SVGAGI in the germline V gene. V shed 7 bases and J shed 2 bases, with 9 bases lying between them. The CDR3 contains 13 residues. The CDR3 DNA is TGTGCCAGCACCCCAGGGGGCAATCAGCCCCAGCATTTT. This sequence encodes CASTPGGNQPQHF.

The V and J genes are TRBV25-1 and TRBJ2-1; TRBD2 matches 10 bases. The CDR3 loop spans 15 amino acids. Trimming cost V 8 bases and J 8 bases; bases outside gene matches: 12. Germline CDR1 reads MGHDK; CDR2 reads SYGVNS. The chain's CDR3 is CASRLSGRAVHEQFF. As DNA, the CDR3 is TGTGCCAGCCGTCTCAGCGGGAGGGCTGTCCATGAGCAGTTCTTC.

This clone has at least ten counts. Distinct nucleotide sequences in the sample also encode this CDR3. The rearrangement uses TRBV29-1 and TRBJ2-2; TRBD1 agrees at 11 bases. CDR1 SQVTM and CDR2 ANQGSEA come from the germline V gene. J was trimmed by 3 bases and V by 7 bases; bases with no gene match: 1. The CDR3 totals 13 residues. CDR3 region: CSGGQGDTGELFF. Written as DNA, the CDR3 is TGCAGCGGGGGACAGGGGGACACCGGGGAGCTGTTTTTT.

The rearrangement links TRBV6-8 to TRBJ2-3, with 11 bases that match TRBD2. Germline loops: CDR1 MNHGY, CDR2 SAAAGT. This CDR3 region has 16 residues. The V gene end was trimmed by 6 bases and the J gene end by 3 bases; junction bases not matched to a gene: 8. This CDR3 reads CASSPSSGRSTDTQYF. The CDR3 DNA reads as TGTGCCAGCAGCCCTTCTAGCGGGAGGAGTACAGATACGCAGTATTTT.

The chain couples TRBV6-1 to TRBJ1-1; weak D call: TRBD1 (5 bases). This CDR3 comprises 15 residues. Germline V CDR1 and CDR2: MNHNS, SASEGT. V lost 2 bases to trimming and J lost 1 base, with 11 bases between them. The CDR3 DNA sequence: TGTGCCAGCAGTGAAATCGTGCAGGGGAACACTGAAGCTTTCTTT. Translated: CASSEIVQGNTEAFF.

This clone was found many times. In DNA form, the CDR3 reads TGTGCCAGCAGCTCTGGACGGGCAGCCGGGAGTGAAAAACTGTTTTTT. Translation gives CASSSGRAAGSEKLFF. This chain uses TRBV9 with TRBJ1-4; no firm D call. CDR3 length: 16 amino acids. Between the trimmed V and J ends, which lost 4 bases and 7 bases, there was a span of 20 bases. Germline assignment: CDR1 SGDLS and CDR2 YYNGEE. Filled out from reference TRBV9 and TRBJ1-4, the complete variable domain reads DSGVTQTPKHLITATGQRVTLRCSPRSGDLSVYWYQQSLDQGLQFLIQYYNGEERAKGNILERFSAQQFPDLHSELNLSSLELGDSALYFCASSSGRAAGSEKLFFGSGTQLSVL.

The gene calls are TRBV9 and TRBJ2-7; maybe TRBD1 (5 bases). Germline lookup yields CDR1 SGDLS and CDR2 YYNGEE. The ends were cut back, 0 bases at V and 3 bases at J, with 13 bases in the middle. CDR3 length: 15 amino acids. CDR3 DNA: TGTGCCAGCAGCGTAGCGGCAGGGTTGATCTACGAGCAGTACTTC. Its translation is CASSVAAGLIYEQYF.

The chain couples TRBV24-1 to TRBJ2-1; 11 nucleotides agree with TRBD2. The germline CDR1 and CDR2 sequences are KGHDR and SFDVKD. With V trimmed by 4 bases and J by 7 bases, 5 bases remained unmatched. The CDR3 extends over 15 amino acids. This chain's CDR3 is CATSDTSGSGNEQFF. CDR3 nucleotides: TGTGCCACCAGTGACACTAGCGGGAGTGGAAATGAGCAGTTCTTC.

This chain joins TRBV9 and TRBJ2-3, with TRBD1 matching 7 bases. The V gene's germline CDR1 is SGDLS and CDR2 YYNGEE. This CDR3 contains 13 residues. With V trimmed by 7 bases and J by 4 bases, 6 bases remained unmatched. The CDR3 DNA reads as TGTGCCAGCGACAGACAGGGTTCAGATACGCAGTATTTT. Encoded protein: CASDRQGSDTQYF.

The chain employs TRBV7-9 and TRBJ2-2; D not resolved. V lost 7 bases to trimming and J lost 4 bases, with 19 bases between them. There are 16 residues in the CDR3. Germline V gene sequence: CDR1 SEHNR, CDR2 FQNEAQ (reference sequence). The CDR3 DNA reads TGTGCCAGCACCCTTACCGGGTCCACTCCCACCGGGGAGCTGTTTTTT. Amino acids: CASTLTGSTPTGELFF.

The V call is TRBV11-2, the J call TRBJ1-6, with no clear D. Trimming stripped 1 base from V and 7 bases from J, with 8 bases between. The germline gives CDR1 SGHAT, CDR2 FQNNGV. CDR3 length: 14 residues. The CDR3 region has the DNA TGTGCCAGCAGCTTAGCCCACCGGAATTCACCCCTCCACTTT. Amino acid sequence: CASSLAHRNSPLHF.

This sequence joins TRBV2 and TRBJ2-7; 7 bases map to TRBD1. Germline V gene lookup returns CDR1 SNHLY and CDR2 FYNNEI. J gave up 6 bases and V 5 bases, and 4 bases lay outside the gene matches. This CDR3 contains 12 residues. CDR3 in amino acids: CASSFTGAEQYV. The CDR3 bases are TGTGCCAGCAGTTTTACAGGGGCCGAGCAGTACGTC.

This clone was counted ten times or more. This rearrangement joins TRBV12-3 or TRBV12-4 to TRBJ1-2; no definite D call. The CDR3 extends over 13 amino acids. V was pared by 5 bases and J by 2 bases, with 9 bases between. DNA of the CDR3: TGTGCCAGCAGTCACGGACTGAACTATGGCTACACCTTC. Its protein product is CASSHGLNYGYTF.

The chain carries TRBV2 and TRBJ2-5, with TRBD1 identical over 9 bases. The germline gives CDR1 SNHLY, CDR2 FYNNEI. The CDR3 runs to 14 residues. With V trimmed by 6 bases and J by 7 bases, 9 bases remained unmatched. The CDR3 region has the DNA TGTGCCAGCAGGGATCGGACAGGGGAAGGGACCCAGTACTTC. Translating gives CASRDRTGEGTQYF. The variable domain in full, with the rest retrieved from reference TRBV2 and TRBJ2-5, is EPEVTQTPSHQVTQMGQEVILRCVPISNHLYFYWYRQILGQKVEFLVSFYNNEISEKSEIFDDQFSVERPDGSNFTLKIRSTKLEDSAMYFCASRDRTGEGTQYFGPGTRLLVL.

The DNA for the CDR3 is TGTGCCAGCTCCCGGGACAGGTTGAACACCGGGGAGCTGTTTTTT. It specifies CASSRDRLNTGELFF. The V gene is TRBV18, the J gene TRBJ2-2; 8 nucleotides agree with TRBD1. This CDR3 comprises 15 residues. Germline CDR1 KGHSH, CDR2 LQKENI. V lost 6 bases and J lost 1; bases outside the gene matches: 4. Full variable domain (missing parts from reference TRBV18 and TRBJ2-2): NAGVMQNPRHLVRRRGQEARLRCSPMKGHSHVYWYRQLPEEGLKFMVYLQKENIIDESGMPKERFSAEFPKEGPSILRIQQVVRGDSAAYFCASSRDRLNTGELFFGEGSRLTVL.

V gene TRBV7-9 combines with J gene TRBJ2-3; D remains unclear. Germline CDR1 SEHNR, CDR2 FQNEAQ (reference sequence). V was pared by 3 bases and J by 0 bases, with 13 bases between. This CDR3 is built from 16 residues. DNA for the CDR3: TGTGCCAGCAGCTTCACCCGCGGAGCTAGCACAGATACGCAGTATTTT. This translates into CASSFTRGASTDTQYF.

This chain joins TRBV7-2 and TRBJ2-2, with 8 bases that match TRBD2. V trimming: 6 bases; J trimming: 3 bases; junction bases outside the gene matches: 12. The CDR3 loop spans 17 amino acids. The V gene's germline CDR1 is SGHTA and CDR2 FQGNSA. This chain's CDR3 is CASRTRVSGIDTGELFF. CDR3 sequence (DNA): TGTGCCAGCAGAACGCGAGTTAGCGGGATCGACACCGGGGAGCTGTTTTTT.